These 20 T cell receptor beta chains were all obtained from the same sample, sequenced in a study of tumor-infiltrating lymphocytes in primary liver carcinoma (TCRdb year 2017). The instrument was an Illumina HiSeq 2500. Starting from about 500 ng total RNA, TCRbeta-specific cDNA was produced by reverse transcription with a constant-region primer and ProtoScript II reverse transcriptase. Three nested multiplex PCR rounds, following a slightly modified ARM-PCR procedure, were used to build the TCRbeta libraries. Multiplex TRBV1-TRBV30 forward primers and a Cbeta reverse primer were used in the first two PCR rounds, each of which was run for 10 cycles. TCRdb cleaned the public reads at Q25 with fastp, built clones with MiXCR and kept in-frame beta chains. When rows share a CDR3 protein, they turn into one entry using the most common DNA and genes. The sample has roughly 55,000 distinct CDR3 sequences on record, around 64% of them singletons. Approximately 50% of the sample belongs to the ten largest clones.

Without any cell sorting, total RNA and DNA were co-extracted from about 21-30 mg of bulk tissue using the AllPrep DNA/RNA mini kit. The specimen sequenced was liver tumor tissue from sampling region 2. Taken with the paper, the label for cell subset or site translates to: tumor region T2, inferior pole. Source of these receptors: a man aged 35-49 years with primary liver carcinoma and hepatitis B virus infection.

This clonotype has a handful of counts. This chain uses TRBV10-3 with TRBJ2-1; perhaps D is TRBD1 or TRBD2 (6 bases each). Looked up from germline, CDR1 is ENHRY and CDR2 is SYGVKD. The CDR3 consists of 14 residues. With 9 bases removed from V and 4 bases from J, the gap between germline ends came to 16 bases. The CDR3 sequence: CAIQQGGIYNEQFF. The CDR3 region has the DNA TGTGCCATTCAACAGGGAGGCATTTACAATGAGCAGTTCTTC.

Turning to this clonotype: Compared with germline, one end of the junction differs, possibly owing to a read error. V is TRBV11-2 and J is TRBJ2-2, with D unresolved. From germline, CDR1 is SGHAT and CDR2 FQNNGV. This CDR3 has 13 residues. CDR3 amino acids: CASSLVGPGELFF. The DNA of the CDR3 is TGTGCTAGCAGTTTAGTAGGGCCCGGGGAGCTGTTTTTT.

With regard to this clonotype: One end of the junction varies from germline; a read error may be responsible. The chain is built from TRBV11-2 and TRBJ2-5, with D perhaps TRBD1 or TRBD2 (5 bases each). CDR1 SGHAT and CDR2 FQNNGV come from the germline V gene. The CDR3 loop spans 16 amino acids. CDR3 sequence (DNA): TGTGCCAGCAGCCAAACTCCTGGCTGGGGGAATGAGATCCAGTATTTC. Amino acid sequence: CASSQTPGWGNEIQYF.

Concerning this clonotype itself: The junction shows a germline mismatch at one end, possibly a read error. CDR3: CPSCFGGALPYGYTF. Here the CDR3 DNA reads TGTCCCAGCTGTTTTGGGGGCGCATTGCCCTATGGCTACACCTTC. The rearrangement uses TRBV12-3 or TRBV12-4 and TRBJ1-2; D is perhaps TRBD1 (6 bases). The CDR3 is 15 residues long.

Points on this clonotype: Possible read error: a much larger clone is one base away. The chain recombines TRBV20-1 with TRBJ1-1; D uncertain. This CDR3 is built from 11 residues. Between the trimmed V and J ends, which lost 7 bases and 9 bases, there was a span of 15 bases. CDR1 DFQATT and CDR2 SNEGSKA come from the germline V gene (reference sequence). Here the CDR3 reads CSVPGRQKAFF. The CDR3 nucleotides are TGCAGTGTTCCCGGACGGCAGAAAGCTTTCTTT.

To note about this clonotype: The germline gene is not matched at one end of the junction; a read error may be the cause. This rearrangement joins TRBV11-2 to TRBJ1-4; D is unclear. In germline, CDR1 is SGHAT, CDR2 FQNNGV. The CDR3 spans 16 residues. The CDR3 nucleotides read TGTGCCGGCAGCGAGACTCCAGGAGGAACAGACGAAAAACTGTTTTTT. Translated: CAGSETPGGTDEKLFF.

As concerns this clonotype: Just one base apart from a much larger clone, this may be a read error. The J gene is TRBJ1-5, the V gene TRBV28, with 8 bases fitting TRBD1. The V and J ends lost 8 bases and 3 bases, in that order; junction bases with no gene match: 9. CDR1 is MDHEN and CDR2 is SYDVKM in the germline V gene. CDR3 length: 15 residues. The CDR3 DNA reads as TGTGCCAGCGGTCAGGGGGCGCGTATCAATCAGCCCCAGCATTTT. Translation gives CASGQGARINQPQHF.

A remark on this clonotype: One junction end disagrees with the germline gene, perhaps due to a read error. V usage is TRBV6-5 and J usage is TRBJ2-7; D unresolved. The CDR3 has 15 residues. Germline assignment: CDR1 MNHEY and CDR2 SVGAGI. Written as DNA, the CDR3 is TGTGCCAGCATTTACTCCGAGGTGGGCTCCTACGGGCAGTACTTC. Protein: CASIYSEVGSYGQYF.

A note on this clonotype: Its ends do not fully match the called genes, so a read error is possible. V usage is TRBV6-1 and J usage is TRBJ2-1, with 9 bases aligning to TRBD2. The germline V gene has CDR1 MNHNS and CDR2 SASEGT. CDR3 size: 15 residues. CDR3 DNA sequence: TGCGCCAACAGTGAAGAAGCGGGAGGATACAATGAGCAGTTCTTC. Its protein is CANSEEAGGYNEQFF.

The chain couples TRBV29-1 to TRBJ2-7; TRBD1 aligns across 7 bases. The CDR3 consists of 14 residues. Germline-derived CDR1 and CDR2 are SQVTM and ANQGSEA. The CDR3 coding sequence is TGCTACGTTGAAGGGGCCAGGGGGAAACGCGAGCAGTACTTC. Residues: CYVEGARGKREQYF.

This clonotype came up once. The CDR3 loop is CASSFVTVNTEAFF. In nucleotides, the CDR3 is TGTGCCAGCAGCTTCGTGACGGTGAACACTGAAGCTTTCTTT. J is TRBJ1-1 and V is TRBV7-9; no clear D gene. This CDR3 has 14 residues. In germline, CDR1 is SEHNR, CDR2 FQNEAQ (reference sequence). Trimming took off 3 bases at V and 0 bases at J, with 8 bases between the two ends. The full variable domain, its missing parts supplied by reference TRBV7-9 and TRBJ1-1, is DTGVSQNPRHKITKRGQNVTFRCDPISEHNRLYWYRQTLGQGPEFLTYFQNEAQLEKSRLLSDRFSAERPKGSFSTLEIQRTEQGDSAMYLCASSFVTVNTEAFFGQGTRLTVV.

For this clonotype: The conserved phenylalanine or tryptophan is not found at the CDR3 terminus, so this likely reflects a read error. V and J are TRBV11-2 and TRBJ2-5; 7 bases match TRBD1. The CDR3 spans 16 residues. With V trimmed by 5 bases and J by 4 bases, 13 bases remained unmatched. Germline values: CDR1 SGHAT, CDR2 FQNNGV. The CDR3 DNA is TGTGCCAGCAGCCAAACTCCTGGCAGGGGGACAGAGACCCAGTACCTG. Translating gives CASSQTPGRGTETQYL.

For this clonotype: One end of the junction varies from germline; a read error may be responsible. V usage is TRBV5-6 and J usage is TRBJ2-5; D is unclear. Germline V gene data show CDR1 as SGHDT and CDR2 as YYEEEE. The CDR3 sequence is 16 residues long. This CDR3 is CASSLSGGPILETQYF. Here the CDR3 DNA reads TGTGCCAGCAGCTTGTCTGGCGGCCCAATCCTGGAGACCCAATACTTC.

This clonotype was picked up one time. Its ends do not fully match the called genes, so a read error is possible. The chain recombines TRBV29-1 with TRBJ2-2; TRBD2 matches 8 bases. The CDR3 runs 14 residues. Germline values: CDR1 SQVTM, CDR2 ANQGSEA. CDR3 sequence (DNA): TGCAGTGTTACACTAGCGGCTAACACCGGGGAGCTGTCCTTT. This translates into CSVTLAANTGELSF.

The rearrangement joins TRBV11-1 to TRBJ2-3, with D perhaps matching TRBD2 (6 bases). The CDR3 loop spans 15 amino acids. In germline, CDR1 is SGHAT, CDR2 FQDESV (reference sequence). Trimming left V 1 base short and J 5 bases short, with 13 bases between. The CDR3 region has the DNA TGTGCCAGCAGCTTAGTATCGGGAGCTCAAGATACGCAGTATTTT. Its protein product is CASSLVSGAQDTQYF.

CDR3 nucleotides: TGTGCCAACAACACAGGGGGGACTACTGAAGCTTTCTTT. Its protein product is CANNTGGTTEAFF. The genes are TRBV6-6 and TRBJ1-1; 8 positions agree with TRBD1. The CDR3 extends over 13 amino acids. With 10 bases clipped from V and 5 bases from J, the junction kept 9 bases outside the gene matches. Per the germline V gene, CDR1 is MNHNY and CDR2 is SVGAGI (reference sequence).

Of note for this clonotype: Mismatch with germline at one junction end may stem from a read error. The chain has TRBV4-3 and TRBJ2-1; the match to TRBD2 covers 10 bases. The germline CDR1 and CDR2 sequences are LGHNA and YSLEER. The CDR3 is 16 amino acids. The CDR3 is CTSSLAGLALNNEQFF. The CDR3 DNA is TGCACCAGCAGCCTTGCGGGACTAGCGCTGAACAATGAGCAGTTCTTC.

Comment on this clonotype: Likely a read error: the CDR3 ends without its conserved phenylalanine or tryptophan. The rearrangement joins TRBV11-2 to TRBJ1-4, with 7 bases lining up with TRBD1. V lost 10 bases and J lost 5; bases outside the gene matches: 16. There are 16 residues in the CDR3. Looked up from germline, CDR1 is SGHAT and CDR2 is FQNNGV. Written as DNA, the CDR3 is TGTGCCAACGGCAAGACTCCAGGGGGAACAAATGAAAAACTGTTTCTT. Encoded protein: CANGKTPGGTNEKLFL.

In regard to this clonotype: A junction boundary mismatches the germline segment, possibly from a read error. This chain connects TRBV10-3 to TRBJ2-7, with TRBD1 identical over 9 bases. The CDR3 covers 15 residues. The germline gives CDR1 ENHRY, CDR2 SYGVKD. DNA of the CDR3: TGTGCCACCGCACATAACAGGGGGCCGTCCTACGTGCAGTACTTC. Translating it yields CATAHNRGPSYVQYF.

Details on this clonotype: Germline is not matched at one junction end, which may reflect a read error. The chain joins TRBV12-3 or TRBV12-4 to TRBJ2-6, with 11 bases aligning to TRBD1. This CDR3 region has 17 residues. CDR3 sequence reads: CASCFGQGAQGANVLTF. The DNA for the CDR3 is TGTGCCAGCTGTTTCGGACAGGGGGCGCAGGGGGCCAACGTCCTGACTTTC.